The 25 T cell receptor beta chains below were found in one sample sequenced in a study of spatial heterogeneity in lung cancer. TCRdb passed the 5' RACE reads through MiXCR, listing each CDR3 protein once. The sample lists about 7,000 distinct CDR3 sequences, more than 13% occurring once. The antigens of these receptors remain unknown. General study results and limits: Expanded intratumoral alpha and beta TCR counts tracked tumor mutation counts.

Time point denoted: sample taken at primary tumor resection. Here the sequenced sample was lung tumor tissue, taken at surgery. The receptors originated from a female donor with early-stage non-small cell lung cancer.

This clonotype came up many times. This beta chain is off target for a library built for alpha chains, so its abundance means little. The chain combines TRBV20-1 with TRBJ1-5, with 8 bases aligning to TRBD1. CDR3 size: 16 residues. The germline V gene has CDR1 DFQATT and CDR2 SNEGSKA (reference sequence). Unmatched junction bases numbered 11, after V lost 3 bases and J lost 4 bases. The DNA for the CDR3 is TGCAGTGCTAGGAAGGCAGGGGACAGGCTAAATCAGCCCCAGCATTTT. Protein product: CSARKAGDRLNQPQHF.

Many counts were recorded for this clonotype. Since the library was made to target alpha chains, this beta chain is a stray read and its abundance is not meaningful. The chain links TRBV18 to TRBJ2-5, with D unclear. Trimming removed 0 bases at V and 5 bases at J, with 4 bases between. The CDR3 length is 12 residues. The germline CDR1 and CDR2 sequences are KGHSH and LQKENI. Written as DNA, the CDR3 is TGTGCCAGCTCACCACCGCGGGAGACCCAGTACTTC. Protein sequence: CASSPPRETQYF.

This clonotype was seen ten or more times. This beta chain slipped into a library made for alpha chains as a stray read, so its size is not meaningful. The V gene is TRBV20-1, the J gene TRBJ1-5; unclear D gene. The CDR3 runs 12 residues. The V gene's germline CDR1 is DFQATT and CDR2 SNEGSKA (reference sequence). Trimming left V 6 bases short and J 3 bases short, with 9 bases between. The CDR3 DNA sequence: TGCAGTGCCACAAGGCCCAATCAGCCCCAGCATTTT. Translated, it gives CSATRPNQPQHF.

This clonotype was observed at least ten times. This beta chain is a stray sequence in a library constructed for alpha chains; its clone size is not meaningful. This rearrangement joins TRBV25-1 to TRBJ1-4, with TRBD1 as a possible D gene (5 bases). V was shortened by 5 bases and J by 7 bases, with 17 bases between the two germline ends. CDR1 and CDR2 (germline): MGHDK, SYGVNS. The CDR3 spans 15 residues. The DNA of the CDR3 is TGTGCCAGCAGTCCAGGGCGGGCCTCTGGTGAAAAACTGTTTTTT. Translated, it gives CASSPGRASGEKLFF.

Concerning this clonotype: The library was built for alpha chains, so this beta chain is an off-target read and its size means little. This chain connects TRBV30 to TRBJ2-5, with 9 bases identical to TRBD2. This CDR3 contains 14 residues. The ends lost 4 bases at V and 5 bases at J; junction bases unmatched: 8. Per the germline V gene, CDR1 is GTSNPN and CDR2 is SVGIG (reference sequence). CDR3 protein: CAWKGLAPRETQYF. The CDR3 DNA sequence: TGTGCCTGGAAGGGACTAGCCCCACGGGAGACCCAGTACTTC.

This clonotype showed up many times. Little can be read into the size of this beta chain, an off-target read in a library designed for alpha chains. The V gene is TRBV7-2, the J gene TRBJ2-1; unclear D gene. Between the trimmed V and J ends, which lost 1 base and 5 bases, there was a span of 12 bases. The CDR3 consists of 15 residues. Germline values: CDR1 SGHTA, CDR2 FQGNSA. The CDR3 coding sequence is TGTGCCAGCAGCTTAGTAGGGCCTGCTGACAATGAGCAGTTCTTC. Encoded protein: CASSLVGPADNEQFF.

By share of the sample, this clonotype is medium-sized. Since it is a stray read in a library aimed at alpha chains, this beta chain has a size that is not meaningful. The chain couples TRBV7-2 to TRBJ2-7; TRBD1 aligns across 10 bases. V lost 3 bases and J lost 4; bases outside the gene matches: 6. Germline V CDR1 and CDR2: SGHTA, FQGNSA. The CDR3 covers 15 residues. CDR3 bases: TGTGCCAGCAGCTTCCCGGGACAGGGGACATACGAGCAGTACTTC. Translation gives CASSFPGQGTYEQYF.

This clonotype is termed medium-sized (0.01 to 0.1%). This beta chain is a stray sequence in a library constructed for alpha chains; its clone size is not meaningful. The V call is TRBV5-1, the J call TRBJ2-7, with a weak D call TRBD1 (5 bases). The V gene's germline CDR1 is SGHRS and CDR2 YFSETQ. The CDR3 sequence is 11 residues long. V was pared by 8 bases and J by 3 bases, with 9 bases between. For the CDR3, the DNA is TGCGCCAGAGATACAGGCTACGAGCAGTACTTC. This encodes CARDTGYEQYF.

This clonotype was detected ten times or more. The library was prepared for alpha chains; this beta chain is a stray read, so its frequency means little. The chain couples TRBV5-1 to TRBJ2-2; a possible D gene is TRBD1 (5 bases). V was cut by 0 bases and J by 7 bases, with 7 bases left in between. Looked up from germline, CDR1 is SGHRS and CDR2 is YFSETQ. CDR3 length: 13 residues. Here the CDR3 DNA reads TGCGCCAGCAGCTTGGGGCAGGGCGGGGAGCTGTTTTTT. This translates into CASSLGQGGELFF.

Ten or more counts support this clonotype. This beta chain is off target for a library built for alpha chains, so its abundance means little. The chain combines TRBV3-1 with TRBJ1-2; D uncertain. This CDR3 is 13 amino acids long. V was clipped by 1 base and J by 5 bases, with 8 bases between them. Germline assignment: CDR1 LGHDT and CDR2 YNNKEL (reference sequence). CDR3 sequence: CASSQARRYGYTF. CDR3 DNA sequence: TGTGCCAGCAGCCAAGCCAGGCGTTATGGCTACACCTTC.

This clonotype is medium-sized (0.01 to 0.1%) by share. For a library built for alpha chains, this beta chain is a stray read; little rests on its size. V is TRBV6-5 and J is TRBJ1-2, with TRBD1 identical over 10 bases. This CDR3 comprises 14 residues. The ends lost 10 bases at V and 4 bases at J; junction bases unmatched: 9. In germline, CDR1 is MNHEY, CDR2 SVGAGI. CDR3 DNA: TGTGCCACGTACCGGGACAGGGGAGTCTATGGCTACACCTTC. Translated: CATYRDRGVYGYTF.

This clonotype was picked up many times. This beta chain lies outside the target of a library built for alpha chains; its clone size means little. Here the CDR3 reads CSALSGSPAEQYF. CDR3 nucleotides: TGCAGTGCTCTTTCCGGGTCCCCCGCCGAGCAGTACTTC. The rearrangement links TRBV20-1 to TRBJ2-7; D gene uncertain. The V gene's germline CDR1 is DFQATT and CDR2 SNEGSKA (reference sequence). This CDR3 region has 13 residues. The V gene lost 5 bases and the J gene lost 6 bases, with 17 bases spanning the gap.

This clonotype was picked up a small number of times. This beta chain represents an off-target read in a library built for alpha chains; its size is of limited meaning. V and J are TRBV7-2 and TRBJ1-6, with TRBD1 as a possible D gene (5 bases). The V and J ends lost 1 base and 13 bases respectively, with 11 bases between them. Germline V CDR1 and CDR2: SGHTA, FQGNSA. The CDR3 covers 13 residues. The CDR3 here is CASSLGGGVPLHF. The DNA for the CDR3 is TGTGCCAGCAGCTTAGGGGGAGGGGTGCCCCTCCACTTT.

This clonotype is medium-sized by share. The library was built for alpha chains, so this beta chain is an off-target read and its size means little. The CDR3 spells CASSARQSYNEQFF. CDR3 nucleotide sequence: TGTGCCAGCAGCGCCCGACAGTCCTACAATGAGCAGTTCTTC. This chain links TRBV7-9 with TRBJ2-1, with a tentative D call TRBD1 (5 bases). The CDR3 extends over 14 amino acids. CDR1 is SEHNR and CDR2 is FQNEAQ in the germline V gene (reference sequence). V was clipped by 5 bases and J by 1 base, with 9 bases between them.

This clonotype rates as medium-sized. A library made for alpha chains picked up this beta chain off target, so its size means little. This chain joins TRBV7-3 and TRBJ1-5; maybe TRBD1 (5 bases). The CDR3 has 17 residues. Looked up from germline, CDR1 is SGHTA and CDR2 is FQGTGA. V was clipped by 2 bases and J by 5 bases, with 19 bases between them. The CDR3 DNA reads as TGTGCCAGCAGCTTAGGGGCGGGTGGGGAGGTGGATCAGCCCCAGCATTTT. Its translation is CASSLGAGGEVDQPQHF. Based on the CDR3 plus reference TRBV7-3 and TRBJ1-5, the full variable domain is GAGVSQTPSNKVTEKGKYVELRCDPISGHTALYWYRQSLGQGPEFLIYFQGTGAADDSGLPNDRFFAVRPEGSVSTLKIQRTERGDSAVYLCASSLGAGGEVDQPQHFGDGTRLSIL.

This clonotype is deemed medium-sized (0.01 to 0.1%). In a library made to pick up alpha chains, this beta chain is a stray read with a size that means little. The chain has TRBV29-1 and TRBJ2-3; no definite D call. Germline V CDR1 and CDR2: SQVTM, ANQGSEA. This CDR3 is built from 13 residues. Trimming stripped 5 bases from V and 0 bases from J, with 9 bases between. The CDR3 loop is CSVSLPSTDTQYF. The DNA of the CDR3 is TGCAGCGTTAGCCTACCGAGCACAGATACGCAGTATTTT.

In its sample, this clonotype is medium-sized. This beta chain is off target for a library built for alpha chains, so its abundance means little. The V call is TRBV13, the J call TRBJ2-1; the match to TRBD2 covers 9 bases. Germline V lookup: CDR1 PRHDT, CDR2 FYEKMQ (reference sequence). The V and J ends lost 4 bases and 7 bases, in that order; junction bases with no gene match: 8. The CDR3 totals 15 residues. The CDR3 reads CASSSALSGGNEQFF. For the CDR3, the DNA is TGTGCCAGCAGCTCCGCCCTCAGCGGGGGGAATGAGCAGTTCTTC.

This clonotype was counted ten times or more. As an off-target read in a library built for alpha chains, this beta chain has a frequency of little significance. Here the CDR3 reads CSARTGGETEAFF. The CDR3, as DNA: TGCAGTGCGAGGACAGGGGGGGAGACTGAAGCTTTCTTT. The chain joins TRBV20-1 to TRBJ1-1; 10 nucleotides line up with TRBD1. The CDR3 covers 13 residues. V shed 6 bases and J 5 bases; nucleotides not matched to a gene: 6. Germline assignment: CDR1 DFQATT and CDR2 SNEGSKA (reference sequence).

This clonotype qualifies as medium-sized. This beta chain is off target for a library built for alpha chains, so its abundance means little. The chain employs TRBV10-3 and TRBJ2-3, with 9 nucleotides matching TRBD2. V gave up 3 bases and J gave up 2 bases; unmatched junction bases: 6. CDR3 length: 16 residues. Germline CDR1 and CDR2: ENHRY and SYGVKD. The CDR3 here is CAISDRGGAITDTQYF. The CDR3 nucleotides are TGTGCCATCAGTGATCGCGGGGGGGCCATCACAGATACGCAGTATTTT.

This clonotype was recorded many times. This beta chain appears as a stray read in a library generated for alpha chains; its size is not informative. V usage is TRBV15 and J usage is TRBJ2-3; 9 nucleotides match TRBD2. The CDR3 length is 22 residues. Germline loops: CDR1 LNHNV, CDR2 YYDKDF (reference sequence). Unmatched junction bases numbered 23, after V lost 2 bases and J lost 2 bases. For the CDR3, the DNA is TGTGCCACCAGCAGATCTTTATACGCGGCGGGGGGGCCTGGCGGAGCCACAGATACGCAGTATTTT. Residues: CATSRSLYAAGGPGGATDTQYF.

This clonotype was seen at least ten times. Since the library was made to target alpha chains, this beta chain is a stray read and its abundance is not meaningful. The gene calls are TRBV3-1 and TRBJ1-6; no clear D. The CDR3 length is 12 residues. V shed 3 bases and J shed 11 bases, with 8 bases lying between them. Germline CDR1 reads LGHDT; CDR2 reads YNNKEL (reference sequence). The CDR3 region is CASSHTGTPLHF. CDR3 in DNA: TGTGCCAGCAGCCATACCGGGACACCCCTCCACTTT.

At least ten counts were recorded for this clonotype. Found in a library prepared for alpha chains, this beta chain is an off-target read, and its abundance has little meaning. The chain employs TRBV6-1 and TRBJ2-3; TRBD2 agrees at 11 bases. This CDR3 is 16 amino acids long. Germline CDR1 MNHNS, CDR2 SASEGT. V lost 5 bases, J lost 6 bases, and 10 bases stayed unmatched. CDR3 protein: CASSPHSGGATDTQYF. The CDR3 DNA sequence: TGTGCCAGCAGTCCCCATAGCGGGGGGGCAACCGATACGCAGTATTTT.

Note on this clonotype: Little can be read into the size of this beta chain, an off-target read in a library designed for alpha chains. The chain joins TRBV5-5 to TRBJ2-1; D gene ambiguous. Germline V lookup: CDR1 SGHKS, CDR2 YYEKEE (reference sequence). The CDR3 is 15 residues long. V lost 0 bases to trimming and J lost 0 bases, with 7 bases between them. Here the CDR3 DNA reads TGTGCCAGCAGCTTGGTAGGGTTCTCCTACAATGAGCAGTTCTTC. Translated: CASSLVGFSYNEQFF.

This clonotype was recorded many times. This beta chain turned up in a library designed for alpha chains; as an off-target read, its abundance says little. The J gene is TRBJ2-1, the V gene TRBV2; 8 bases map to TRBD2. The V gene's germline CDR1 is SNHLY and CDR2 FYNNEI. The junction had 8 bases not matched to a gene; V was cut back by 0 bases and J by 7 bases. This CDR3 is 16 amino acids long. The CDR3: CASSEALARGGNEQFF. DNA for the CDR3: TGTGCCAGCAGTGAAGCATTGGCGCGCGGGGGGAATGAGCAGTTCTTC.

Comment on this clonotype: Since it is a stray read in a library aimed at alpha chains, this beta chain has a size that is not meaningful. This sequence joins TRBV7-3 and TRBJ2-3, with D possibly matching TRBD2 (6 bases). The length of the CDR3 is 16 residues. Trimming took off 5 bases at V and 1 base at J, with 16 bases between the two ends. Germline CDR1 reads SGHTA; CDR2 reads FQGTGA. CDR3 region: CASSPRRGQGTDTQYF. In DNA form, the CDR3 reads TGTGCCAGCAGCCCAAGGAGGGGCCAGGGCACAGATACGCAGTATTTT.